The sequence of this TCR beta chain was determined in a study of T cell responses to AZD1222 COVID-19 vaccine. Study in general: Second doses that came at about 4 or about 12 weeks were put together.

Measured with immunoSEQ multiplex PCR; TCRdb has only the in-frame clones, and not every one. In the table there are fewer than 200,000 clones, around nine tenths of which are singletons. Of note for this clone: The target antigen is unknown.

General observations from the study: Reports indicate that nearly half of spike-specific TCRs are directed at unmutated variant regions. Increased Spike-specific TCR breadth and depth were observed after two AZD1222 doses.

Germline V lookup: CDR1 SEHNR, CDR2 FQNEAQ (reference sequence). The CDR3 consists of 16 residues. Trimming pared 2 bases from V and 0 bases from J, leaving 10 bases between. Specimen: peripheral blood, collected on day 0 of AZD1222 vaccination. This receptor was identified in an adult in good health. This chain joins TRBV7-9 and TRBJ2-2; tentatively, D is TRBD1 (5 bases). CDR3 amino acids: CASSLRGLANTGELFF. The DNA for the CDR3 is TGTGCCAGCAGCTTAAGGGGCTTGGCGAACACCGGGGAGCTGTTTTTT.